The clone carrying this T cell receptor beta chain occurred many times. These data originate in a study of T cells in Graves' hyperthyroidism and ophthalmopathy. The germline V and J ends were trimmed by 3 bases and 0 bases, with 11 bases remaining between them. CDR3 length: 16 amino acids. RNA transcripts provided the source from which TCR beta CDR3 regions were amplified. First-round RT-PCR with HTBI primers amplified the TCR CDR3 region. TCRdb itself ran the multiplex PCR reads through MiXCR, one entry per CDR3 protein. The table has under 650,000 distinct CDR3 sequences, 16% seen once. For the diagnoses, clinical symptoms, serum thyroxine and TRAb, thyroid ultrasound and orbital computed tomography were used.

The sample was blood. The sequence derives from a woman in her 30s with Graves' hyperthyroidism. The rearrangement links TRBV12-3 or TRBV12-4 to TRBJ1-4; TRBD1 is a possible D gene (5 bases). Here the CDR3 reads CASSFVGGATNEKLFF. The CDR3 DNA is TGTGCCAGCAGTTTTGTTGGGGGGGCAACTAATGAAAAACTGTTTTTT.